These 29 T cell receptor beta chains share one sample of origin, sequenced in a study of blood T cell repertoires in COVID-19. Sequenced by immunoSEQ multiplex PCR; TCRdb stores in-frame clones only, minus some. The table includes a few hundred thousand clones, under 85% detected once. Material for sequencing was peripheral blood. These receptors originate from a woman aged 25-40 years with COVID-19, enrolled during active disease.

The rearrangement joins TRBV29-1 to TRBJ2-7; D might be TRBD2 (5 bases). Germline V gene lookup returns CDR1 SQVTM and CDR2 ANQGSEA. The CDR3 consists of 11 residues. Trimming left V 6 bases short and J 0 bases short, with 6 bases between. CDR3 amino acids: CSVTSSYEQYF. In DNA form, the CDR3 reads TGCAGCGTCACTAGCTCCTACGAGCAGTACTTC.

The V call is TRBV2, the J call TRBJ2-3; D may be TRBD2 (6 bases). In germline, CDR1 is SNHLY, CDR2 FYNNEI. Trimming left V 3 bases short and J 4 bases short, with 11 bases between. The CDR3 sequence is 14 residues long. CDR3 region: CASSDRRGPDTQYF. CDR3 coding DNA: TGTGCCAGCAGTGATCGGCGGGGCCCAGATACGCAGTATTTT.

This chain links TRBV7-2 with TRBJ2-7; D is perhaps TRBD1 (6 bases). Trimming left V 4 bases short and J 3 bases short, with 28 bases between. CDR1 and CDR2 (germline): SGHTA, FQGNSA. The CDR3 spans 19 residues. The CDR3 here is CASSSRASLVTLGGYEQYF. The CDR3 nucleotides are TGTGCCAGCAGCTCCCGAGCCTCACTCGTCACACTAGGGGGCTACGAGCAGTACTTC.

The genes are TRBV11-2 and TRBJ2-5, with D possibly being TRBD2 (5 bases). V lost 4 bases to trimming and J lost 5 bases, with 14 bases between them. The CDR3 extends over 14 amino acids. CDR1 and CDR2 (germline): SGHAT, FQNNGV. The CDR3 sequence is CASSSGLAKETQYF. In DNA form, the CDR3 reads TGTGCCAGCAGCTCTGGACTGGCAAAGGAGACCCAGTACTTC.

The V gene is TRBV18, the J gene TRBJ1-4; 9 nucleotides line up with TRBD1. This CDR3 has 17 residues. J lost 5 bases, V lost 1 base, and 8 bases had no gene match. The germline V gene has CDR1 KGHSH and CDR2 LQKENI. The CDR3 loop reads CASSPLAQGARNEKLFF. The CDR3 region has the DNA TGTGCCAGCTCACCACTCGCACAGGGGGCGCGGAATGAAAAACTGTTTTTT.

The V and J genes are TRBV7-7 and TRBJ2-2; D possibly corresponds to TRBD2 (5 bases). Per the germline V gene, CDR1 is SSHAT and CDR2 is FNYEAQ (reference sequence). The CDR3 is 15 residues long. Trimming took off 5 bases at V and 2 bases at J, with 12 bases between the two ends. The CDR3 sequence is CASSGTRANTGELFF. Written as DNA, the CDR3 is TGTGCCAGCAGCGGTACTAGAGCCAACACCGGGGAGCTGTTTTTT.

This rearrangement joins TRBV5-5 to TRBJ2-5; D gene uncertain. The CDR3 length is 18 residues. From germline, CDR1 is SGHKS and CDR2 YYEKEE (reference sequence). V lost 3 bases and J lost 0, with 21 bases in between. As DNA, the CDR3 is TGTGCCAGCAGCTCCATAATCTCGGCAGGAACTTACCAAGAGACCCAGTACTTC. Translation gives CASSSIISAGTYQETQYF.

The J gene is TRBJ2-5, the V gene TRBV28; TRBD2 agrees at 9 bases. The CDR3 contains 16 residues. Germline V CDR1 and CDR2: MDHEN, SYDVKM. With V trimmed by 4 bases and J by 2 bases, 8 bases remained unmatched. CDR3 coding DNA: TGTGCCAGCAGTTCCCTGGGTAGCGGGGGACAAGAGACCCAGTACTTC. Protein product: CASSSLGSGGQETQYF.

The V and J genes are TRBV5-4 and TRBJ2-7; a weak D match, TRBD2 (6 bases). V was pared by 4 bases and J by 2 bases, with 19 bases between. The CDR3 is 16 residues long. CDR1 and CDR2 (germline): SGHNT, YYREEE (reference sequence). Written as DNA, the CDR3 is TGTGCCAGCAGCGGGGGACTTGTTCCCCCCGCCTACGAGCAGTACTTC. Its protein product is CASSGGLVPPAYEQYF.

The rearrangement links TRBV29-1 to TRBJ2-4; perhaps TRBD1 as D (6 bases). The V gene lost 4 bases and the J gene lost 1 base, with 17 bases spanning the gap. From germline, CDR1 is SQVTM and CDR2 ANQGSEA. This CDR3 has 16 amino acids. The CDR3 is CSVVGVRGAAKNIQYF. The CDR3 region has the DNA TGCAGCGTTGTAGGGGTCAGGGGAGCTGCCAAAAACATTCAGTACTTC.

The CDR3 sequence is CASSATGGGYEQYF. The CDR3 bases are TGTGCCAGCAGCGCAACAGGGGGAGGCTACGAGCAGTACTTC. The V call is TRBV5-4, the J call TRBJ2-7; 8 bases are a match to TRBD1. The CDR3 consists of 14 residues. V lost 4 bases to trimming and J lost 3 bases; unmatched junction nucleotides: 6. Germline V CDR1 and CDR2: SGHNT, YYREEE (reference sequence).

This clone showed up just a few times. V gene TRBV21-1 combines with J gene TRBJ1-5; no DNA check was done on the table's D call, TRBD1. TRBV21-1 constitutes a pseudogene. This CDR3 contains 22 residues. Here the CDR3 DNA reads TGTGCCAGCAGCACCTCCCCGCAATCTCCTGACAGGACGAGCGATAGCAATCAGCCCCAGCATTTT. It yields the protein CASSTSPQSPDRTSDSNQPQHF.

This sequence joins TRBV28 and TRBJ1-5, with D possibly being TRBD1 (6 bases). Trimming took 10 bases from V and 3 from J, leaving 10 bases between them. The CDR3 has 12 amino acids. In germline, CDR1 is MDHEN, CDR2 SYDVKM. CDR3 in amino acids: CATRDNNQPQHF. As DNA, the CDR3 is TGTGCCACCCGGGACAACAATCAGCCCCAGCATTTT.

The chain carries TRBV6-5 and TRBJ2-1; 10 bases agree with TRBD2. This CDR3 is built from 15 residues. Germline CDR1 is MNHEY and CDR2 is SVGAGI. V lost 2 bases, J lost 6 bases, and 4 bases stayed unmatched. CDR3 loop: CASSYLAGAPNEQFF. Here the CDR3 DNA reads TGTGCCAGCAGTTACCTAGCGGGAGCCCCCAATGAGCAGTTCTTC.

V is TRBV7-2 and J is TRBJ1-5; 7 nucleotides line up with TRBD1. With V trimmed by 5 bases and J by 5 bases, 9 bases remained unmatched. The CDR3 contains 15 residues. CDR1 is SGHTA and CDR2 is FQGNSA in the germline V gene. The CDR3: CASSLDRAIHQPQHF. CDR3 coding DNA: TGTGCCAGCAGCCTAGACAGGGCCATTCATCAGCCCCAGCATTTT. Together with reference TRBV7-2 and TRBJ1-5, the CDR3 gives the full variable domain: GAGVSQSPSNKVTEKGKDVELRCDPISGHTALYWYRQSLGQGLEFLIYFQGNSAPDKSGLPSDRFSAERTGGSVSTLTIQRTQQEDSAVYLCASSLDRAIHQPQHFGDGTRLSIL.

The chain uses TRBV29-1 and TRBJ1-1; a weak D match, TRBD1 (6 bases). Germline CDR1 reads SQVTM; CDR2 reads ANQGSEA. This CDR3 has 12 residues. With 5 bases removed from V and 5 bases from J, the gap between germline ends came to 12 bases. The CDR3 sequence is CSVRDTGTEAFF. The CDR3 nucleotides are TGCAGCGTTCGGGACACGGGTACTGAAGCTTTCTTT.

The sample holds one count of this clone. The CDR3 spells CASSPQASGPYNEQFF. CDR3 nucleotide sequence: TGTGCCAGTAGTCCGCAGGCTAGCGGCCCCTACAATGAGCAGTTCTTC. The chain uses TRBV19 and TRBJ2-1; 7 nucleotides agree with TRBD2. Germline lookup yields CDR1 LNHDA and CDR2 SQIVND (reference sequence). The CDR3 extends over 16 amino acids. J gave up 2 bases and V 5 bases, and 9 bases lay outside the gene matches. Filled out from reference TRBV19 and TRBJ2-1, the complete variable domain reads DGGITQSPKYLFRKEGQNVTLSCEQNLNHDAMYWYRQDPGQGLRLIYYSQIVNDFQKGDIAEGYSVSREKKESFPLTVTSAQKNPTAFYLCASSPQASGPYNEQFFGPGTRLTVL.

The rearrangement uses TRBV4-3 and TRBJ1-2; 7 bases are shared with TRBD1. Trimming took 1 base from V and 2 from J; bases not matched to a gene: 7. The CDR3 consists of 16 residues. Per germline, CDR1 LGHNA and CDR2 YSLEER. The CDR3 sequence is CASSQGASTGNYGYTF. In nucleotides, the CDR3 is TGCGCCAGCAGCCAAGGGGCTTCGACAGGGAACTATGGCTACACCTTC.

This clone was recorded a few times. The rearrangement joins TRBV18 to TRBJ2-5; 8 bases fit TRBD2. The CDR3 extends over 15 amino acids. The ends lost 5 bases at V and 2 bases at J; junction bases unmatched: 7. Germline assignment: CDR1 KGHSH and CDR2 LQKENI. The CDR3 here is CASSNTSGVQETQYF. The CDR3 nucleotides read TGTGCCAGCTCAAATACTAGCGGAGTTCAAGAGACCCAGTACTTC.

The chain links TRBV25-1 to TRBJ2-1; D is perhaps TRBD2 (6 bases). Germline CDR1 reads MGHDK; CDR2 reads SYGVNS. V was pared by 0 bases and J by 3 bases, with 15 bases between. CDR3 length: 17 residues. CDR3 sequence (DNA): TGTGCCAGCAGTGAATATTCGGGACTGGAGTTCTACAATGAGCAGTTCTTC. Residues: CASSEYSGLEFYNEQFF.

The chain recombines TRBV7-2 with TRBJ1-2; D is unresolved. V was cut by 4 bases and J by 4 bases, with 10 bases left in between. CDR3 length: 13 amino acids. Germline V gives CDR1 SGHTA, CDR2 FQGNSA. The CDR3 nucleotides read TGTGCCAGCAGCTCGGGGATATCCTATGGCTACACCTTC. It codes for CASSSGISYGYTF.

J is TRBJ2-1 and V is TRBV19; 12 nucleotides align to TRBD2. CDR3 size: 16 residues. Germline V lookup: CDR1 LNHDA, CDR2 SQIVND (reference sequence). The V segment lost 3 bases and the J segment 4 bases; nucleotides outside the gene matches: 4. The CDR3 spells CASSILAGGGYNEQFF. The CDR3 coding sequence is TGTGCCAGTAGTATTCTAGCGGGGGGGGGATACAATGAGCAGTTCTTC. Full variable domain (missing parts from reference TRBV19 and TRBJ2-1): DGGITQSPKYLFRKEGQNVTLSCEQNLNHDAMYWYRQDPGQGLRLIYYSQIVNDFQKGDIAEGYSVSREKKESFPLTVTSAQKNPTAFYLCASSILAGGGYNEQFFGPGTRLTVL.

The rearrangement joins TRBV6-1 to TRBJ2-7; D call uncertain. There are 12 residues in the CDR3. CDR1 and CDR2 from the germline V gene are MNHNS and SASEGT. Trimming removed 1 base at V and 4 bases at J, with 5 bases between. The CDR3 is CASSEDKYEQYF. The CDR3 DNA follows: TGTGCCAGCAGTGAAGACAAATACGAGCAGTACTTC.

The chain uses TRBV2 and TRBJ2-5; D is perhaps TRBD2 (6 bases). Germline-derived CDR1 and CDR2 are SNHLY and FYNNEI. Trimming stripped 8 bases from V and 0 bases from J, with 10 bases between. The CDR3 sequence is 13 residues long. The CDR3, as DNA: TGTGCCAGCGCGGGATGGTACCAAGAGACCCAGTACTTC. This gives the protein CASAGWYQETQYF. The whole variable domain, remainder taken from reference TRBV2 and TRBJ2-5, is EPEVTQTPSHQVTQMGQEVILRCVPISNHLYFYWYRQILGQKVEFLVSFYNNEISEKSEIFDDQFSVERPDGSNFTLKIRSTKLEDSAMYFCASAGWYQETQYFGPGTRLLVL.

Remarks on this clone: The same CDR3 also results from other DNA sequences found in this sample. This sequence joins TRBV9 and TRBJ1-1; no reliable D call. The CDR3 sequence is 13 residues long. Germline CDR1 reads SGDLS; CDR2 reads YYNGEE. V lost 0 bases and J lost 3, with 6 bases in between. CDR3 nucleotides: TGTGCCAGCAGCGTAGAGCTAGACACTGAAGCTTTCTTT. Its translation: CASSVELDTEAFF.

The gene calls are TRBV4-3 and TRBJ1-1; possibly TRBD1 for D (5 bases). Germline values: CDR1 LGHNA, CDR2 YSLEER. The CDR3 contains 14 residues. Trimming took 3 bases from V and 0 from J, leaving 8 bases between them. The CDR3 reads CASSQSTVNTEAFF. For the CDR3, the DNA is TGCGCCAGCAGCCAGTCGACAGTGAACACTGAAGCTTTCTTT.

The rearrangement uses TRBV21-1 and TRBJ1-5; the table's D call, TRBD1, has no DNA check behind it. TRBV21-1 is noted as a pseudogene. The CDR3 consists of 17 residues. The CDR3 region has the DNA TGTGCCAGCAGCCCCCGGGGTGGGACAGGGGCCAGCCAGCCCCAGCATTTT. It specifies CASSPRGGTGASQPQHF.

The rearrangement uses TRBV13 and TRBJ1-2; 9 positions agree with TRBD1. The V segment lost 3 bases and the J segment 7 bases; nucleotides outside the gene matches: 6. In germline, CDR1 is PRHDT, CDR2 FYEKMQ (reference sequence). CDR3 length: 14 amino acids. The CDR3 DNA sequence: TGTGCCAGCAGCTTTGGGGACAGGGTGTCTGGCTACACCTTC. Amino acids: CASSFGDRVSGYTF.

This clone occurred a few times. The chain recombines TRBV13 with TRBJ2-1; 7 nucleotides line up with TRBD1. CDR3 length equals 15 residues. Germline CDR1 is PRHDT and CDR2 is FYEKMQ (reference sequence). After removal of 4 bases from V and 4 bases from J, the junction contained 7 bases not matched to a gene. CDR3 in amino acids: CASSSRQGRYNEQFF. CDR3 DNA: TGTGCCAGCAGCTCCCGACAGGGACGTTACAATGAGCAGTTCTTC.